What follows is one T cell receptor beta chain and its context. Its binding antigen is unknown. Per-nucleotide qualities are absent, and no much larger clonotype sits a single base away. The germline V gene encodes CDR1 SGHRS and CDR2 YFSETQ. The cysteine opens and the phenylalanine closes a CDR3 of 13 amino acids. Left in the record is the CDR3 DNA by itself, 39 bases read in frame from the first base. V loses 2 bases of germline sequence and J loses 1 base, and the interval between the two ends is 5 bases. The immunoSEQ Assay, a bias-controlled multiplex PCR, was used to amplify TCRbeta CDR3 regions from genomic DNA. The published analysis was carried out like this. The number of nucleated cells in each sample was estimated by amplification of reference gene primers within the assay. Sequence reads were collapsed and filtered to measure the absolute abundance of every unique TCRbeta CDR3 rearrangement. For each sample, productive Simpson clonality was calculated as the square root of Simpson's diversity index over productive rearrangements. TCRdb retrieved this table from immuneACCESS and kept in-frame rearrangements only. Not all clones are present; in checked studies, unresolved V genes account for under half, and no reason is known for the remainder. V, J and clone size are taken as reported in that table, and D and trimming were inferred from the DNA itself. This sample comprises 95,000 to 100,000 clones, about 90% of them detected only once. The biggest ten clones account for roughly a sixth of the sample.

The collaborating institutions used their own protocols to collect whole blood in K2EDTA tubes. Collaborator samples were shipped for TCRbeta analysis as frozen whole blood, isolated PBMCs, or DNA extracted from either sample type. The sample originates from a study of blood T cell repertoires in COVID-19 (dated by TCRdb to 2018 to 2021). About the investigation overall: Collaborator samples came from the United States, Italy and Spain and covered acute and convalescent phases of COVID-19. The prospective study material was composed of cDNA or gDNA derived from T cells, B-cell-depleted T cells, or PBMCs. The dataset comprised deeply sampled blood TCRbeta repertoires from subjects exposed to, actively infected with, or recovered from COVID-19. The repertoires were released in a freely available public database intended as a resource for research on the immune response to SARS-CoV-2. The samples were drawn from the first 160 participants of the ongoing ImmuneRACE study and from over a thousand subjects provided by 6 global collaborators. Nearly every sample came with metadata listing a de-identified subject ID, COVID-19 status, age in years and sex. Where available, HLA class I and class II types were taken from metadata supplied by the sample provider and were not determined by assay-based typing.

Here is what the overall study found, with its caveats: The quantity of clinical and demographic metadata differed by source and by participant and was supplied without curation.

The receptor was derived from a man aged 45 to 65 with acute or convalescent COVID-19. Sequenced material: peripheral blood. The chain employs TRBV5-1 and TRBJ2-3; D gene: possibly TRBD2, on 5 matching bases. DNA sequence: TGCGCCAGCAGCTTCGGGGGCACAGATACGCAGTATTTT. Its protein product is CASSFGGTDTQYF.